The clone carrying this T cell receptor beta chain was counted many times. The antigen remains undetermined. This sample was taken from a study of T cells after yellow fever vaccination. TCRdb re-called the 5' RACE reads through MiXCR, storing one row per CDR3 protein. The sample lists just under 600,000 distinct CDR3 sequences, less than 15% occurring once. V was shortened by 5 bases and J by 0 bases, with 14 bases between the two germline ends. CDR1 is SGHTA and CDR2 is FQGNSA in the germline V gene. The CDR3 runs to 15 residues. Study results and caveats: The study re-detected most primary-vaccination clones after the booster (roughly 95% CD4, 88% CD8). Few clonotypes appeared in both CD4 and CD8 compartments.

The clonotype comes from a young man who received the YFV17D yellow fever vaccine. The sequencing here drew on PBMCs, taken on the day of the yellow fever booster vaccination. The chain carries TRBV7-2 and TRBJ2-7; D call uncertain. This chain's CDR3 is CASSPWTGSSYEQYF. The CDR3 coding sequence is TGTGCCAGCAGCCCATGGACCGGTTCCTCCTACGAGCAGTACTTC.